These T cell receptor beta chains were read from a single sample in a study of beta chain features in type 1 diabetes. Here immunoSEQ multiplex PCR was the method, and the copy in TCRdb shows in-frame clones only, minus some. The sample yields 300,000 to 350,000 clones, 9.3% seen once. Material for sequencing was central memory CD4+ T cells from blood. These receptors all come from a man aged 30 to 39 with type 1 diabetes. Each CDR3 is given with its conserved first and last residue. The D gene is left open where the match is weak. The size field is filled for only some rows; it gives once, few, many or a size class.

v_gene,d_gene,j_gene,abundance,CDR3nt,CDR3aa
TRBV20-1,NA,TRBJ1-4,few,TGCAGCGGTGCAACTAATGAAAAACTGTTTTTT,CSGATNEKLFF
TRBV5-5,NA,TRBJ2-1,many,TGTGCCAGCAGCCGCGACGAGAGGTGGCGGTTCTTC,CASSRDERWRFF
TRBV14,NA,TRBJ2-6,many,TGTGCCAGCAGCCAAGCCACAAGGAGAAGGGCCAACGTCCTGACTTTC,CASSQATRRRANVLTF
TRBV6-5,NA,TRBJ2-7,few,TGTGCCAGCAGAACTGACAGCTTCTCCTCCTACGAGCAGTACTTC,CASRTDSFSSYEQYF
TRBV2,TRBD1,TRBJ1-2,few,TGTGCCATCGGACAGGGTCAAGGTTACACCTTC,CAIGQGQGYTF
TRBV6-6,TRBD1,TRBJ1-1,few,TGTGCCAGCAGTAGGACAGGGGACACTGAAGCTTTCTTT,CASSRTGDTEAFF
TRBV9,TRBD1,TRBJ2-1,NA,TGTGCCAGCAGCGTAGTCGGACAGGAGTACAATGAGCAGTTCTTC,CASSVVGQEYNEQFF
TRBV11-2,NA,TRBJ1-2,NA,TGTGCCAGCAGCGTGTTACAGGGTCCGGAGGGCTACACCTTC,CASSVLQGPEGYTF
TRBV18,TRBD2,TRBJ2-7,NA,TGTGCCAGCTCACTGGGACTAGCGGGGGGACTCTACGAGCAGTACTTC,CASSLGLAGGLYEQYF
TRBV7-2,TRBD2,TRBJ2-7,few,TGTGCCAGCAGCTTAGCTGCTAGCGGGACCATTGCCTACGAGCAGTACTTC,CASSLAASGTIAYEQYF
TRBV6-5,TRBD1,TRBJ2-3,NA,TGTGCCAGCAGTATGGGACAGGGGCGGGGAGATACGCAGTATTTT,CASSMGQGRGDTQYF
TRBV7-2,NA,TRBJ2-7,NA,TGTGCCAGCAGCTTAGCGGCGGGACAAAACTACGAGCAGTACTTC,CASSLAAGQNYEQYF
TRBV7-9,NA,TRBJ2-5,NA,TGTGCCAGCAGCTTAGTCCGGGCAGGGCGGGAGACCCAGTACTTC,CASSLVRAGRETQYF
TRBV6-6,NA,TRBJ2-7,NA,TGTGCCAGCAGTTACAGTGCCTACGAGCAGTACTTC,CASSYSAYEQYF
TRBV5-4,TRBD2,TRBJ2-2,NA,TGTGCCAGCAGCTGGGGACTAGCGGGGGACGGCGGGGAGCTGTTTTTT,CASSWGLAGDGGELFF
TRBV7-9,NA,TRBJ1-1,few,TGTGCCAGCAGCGTCGGGGGCTACGGCACTGAAGCTTTCTTT,CASSVGGYGTEAFF
TRBV2,TRBD1,TRBJ2-3,many,TGTGCCAGCAGAAGACAGGGTTTCACAGATACGCAGTATTTT,CASRRQGFTDTQYF
TRBV23-1,TRBD2,TRBJ2-2,many,TGCGCCAGCAGTCAAGTGGGAGGGAACCCCGGGGAGCTGTTTTTT,CASSQVGGNPGELFF
TRBV28,NA,TRBJ1-2,many,TGTGCCAGCAGCCAATTCCTATTGACAGGATACTATGGCTACACCTTC,CASSQFLLTGYYGYTF
TRBV9,NA,TRBJ2-7,NA,TGTGCCAGCAGCCAATGGGGCCGTACCTACGAGCAGTACTTC,CASSQWGRTYEQYF